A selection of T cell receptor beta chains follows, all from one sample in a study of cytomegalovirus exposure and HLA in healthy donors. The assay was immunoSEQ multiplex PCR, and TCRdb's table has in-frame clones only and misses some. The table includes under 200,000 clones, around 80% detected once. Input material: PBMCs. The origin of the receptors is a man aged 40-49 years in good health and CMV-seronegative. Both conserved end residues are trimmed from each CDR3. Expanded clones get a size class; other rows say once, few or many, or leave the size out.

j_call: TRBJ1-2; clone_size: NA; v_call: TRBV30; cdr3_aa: AMTQQGYNYGYT
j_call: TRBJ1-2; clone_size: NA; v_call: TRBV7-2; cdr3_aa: ASSPDRAGYGYT
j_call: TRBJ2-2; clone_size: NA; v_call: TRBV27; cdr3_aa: ASSLWDSGTGELF
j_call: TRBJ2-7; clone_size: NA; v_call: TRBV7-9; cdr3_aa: ASSLEGQGRNEQY
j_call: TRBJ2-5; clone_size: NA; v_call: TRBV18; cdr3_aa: ASPKQGSETQY
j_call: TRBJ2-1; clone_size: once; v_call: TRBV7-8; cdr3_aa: ASSERQGSYNEQF
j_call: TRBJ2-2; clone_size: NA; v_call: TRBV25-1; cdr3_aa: ASALTGTANTGELF
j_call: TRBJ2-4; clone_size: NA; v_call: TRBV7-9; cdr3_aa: ASNDRGLGANIQY
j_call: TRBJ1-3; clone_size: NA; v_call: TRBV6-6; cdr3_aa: ASSLQGAGGNTIY
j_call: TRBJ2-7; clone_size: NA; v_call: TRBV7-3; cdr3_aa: ASSLATGSSYEQY
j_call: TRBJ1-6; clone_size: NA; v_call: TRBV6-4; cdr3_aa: ASSKGLHSPLH
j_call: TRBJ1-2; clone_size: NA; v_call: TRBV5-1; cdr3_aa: ASSYGSSYGYT
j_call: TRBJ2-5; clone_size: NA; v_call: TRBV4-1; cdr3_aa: ASSQGRGLETQY
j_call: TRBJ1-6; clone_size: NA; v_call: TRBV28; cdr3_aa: ATTSPNNSPLH
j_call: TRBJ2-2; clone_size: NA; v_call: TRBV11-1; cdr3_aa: ASRRSGTQYTGELF
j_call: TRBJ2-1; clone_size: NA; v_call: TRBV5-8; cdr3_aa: ASSLLYNEQF
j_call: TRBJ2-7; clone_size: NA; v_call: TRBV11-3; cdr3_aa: ASSSRADEQY
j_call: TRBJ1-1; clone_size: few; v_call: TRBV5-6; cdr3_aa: ASSRDQGGTEAF
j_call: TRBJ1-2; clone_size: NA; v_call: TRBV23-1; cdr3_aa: ASSQSQGAANYGYT
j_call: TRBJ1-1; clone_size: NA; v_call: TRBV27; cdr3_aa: ASREGGSAAF
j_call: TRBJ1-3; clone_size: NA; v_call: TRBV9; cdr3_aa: ASSVAGNTIY
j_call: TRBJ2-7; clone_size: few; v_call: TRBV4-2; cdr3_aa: ASSQDGGGLPYEQY
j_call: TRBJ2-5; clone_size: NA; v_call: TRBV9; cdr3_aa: ASNARGGVGTQY
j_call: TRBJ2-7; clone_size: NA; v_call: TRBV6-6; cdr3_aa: ASKDTSGVYEQY
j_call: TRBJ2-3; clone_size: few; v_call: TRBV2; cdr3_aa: ASRDGLVVDTQY
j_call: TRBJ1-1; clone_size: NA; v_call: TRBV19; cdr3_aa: AIRGQGNTEAF
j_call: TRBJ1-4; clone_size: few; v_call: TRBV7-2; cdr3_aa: ASSLDRASEKLF
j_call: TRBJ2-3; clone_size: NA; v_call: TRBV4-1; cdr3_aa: ASSQTSLGGDTQY
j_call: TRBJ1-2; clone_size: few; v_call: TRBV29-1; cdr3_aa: SVEGQGGPVYGYT
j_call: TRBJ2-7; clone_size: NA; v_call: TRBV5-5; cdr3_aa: ASSPPRGVEQY
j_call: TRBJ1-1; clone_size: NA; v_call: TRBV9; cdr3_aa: ASGRDSDLGF
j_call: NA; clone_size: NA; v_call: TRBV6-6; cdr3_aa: ASSSPGQDSYEQY
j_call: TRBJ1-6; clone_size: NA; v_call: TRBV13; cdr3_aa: ASSSTGGTANSPLH
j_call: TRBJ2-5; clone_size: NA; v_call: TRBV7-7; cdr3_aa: ASSRGLEETQY
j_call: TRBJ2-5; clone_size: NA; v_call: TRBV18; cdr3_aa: ASSPRTDGETQY
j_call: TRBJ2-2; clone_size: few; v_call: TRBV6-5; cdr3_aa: ASSSPAGELF
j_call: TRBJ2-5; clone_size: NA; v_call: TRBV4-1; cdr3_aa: ASSQEQGSTQY
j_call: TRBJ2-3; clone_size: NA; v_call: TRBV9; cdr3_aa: ASSVGTSGGAQHTQY
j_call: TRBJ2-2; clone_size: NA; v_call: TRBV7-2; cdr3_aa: ASRLPGQGRTGELF
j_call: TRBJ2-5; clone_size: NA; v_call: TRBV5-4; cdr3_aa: ASSLGGLAGGETQY
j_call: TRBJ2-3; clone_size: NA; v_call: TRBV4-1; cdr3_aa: ASSQEEGVPDTQY